These 23 T cell receptor beta chains were sequenced from one sample in a study of blood T cell repertoires in COVID-19. Clones were read by immunoSEQ multiplex PCR, and TCRdb kept only the in-frame ones, dropping some. The sample holds tens of thousands of clones, roughly 84% seen once. The specimen was peripheral blood. These receptors originate from a man older than 75 with acute or convalescent COVID-19.

The CDR3 loop reads CASSQESFSSYEQYF. CDR3 sequence (DNA): TGCGCCAGCAGCCAAGAAAGTTTCAGCTCCTACGAGCAGTACTTC. The chain has TRBV4-3 and TRBJ2-7; D not resolved. CDR3 size: 15 residues. Trimming left V 0 bases short and J 0 bases short, with 9 bases between. CDR1 and CDR2 from the germline V gene are LGHNA and YSLEER.

The chain carries TRBV28 and TRBJ1-2; maybe TRBD1 (5 bases). The CDR3 runs to 14 residues. Germline loops: CDR1 MDHEN, CDR2 SYDVKM. V dropped 7 bases and J dropped 6 bases, with 18 bases sitting between them. DNA of the CDR3: TGTGCCAGCACGCGGCCCAGGGAAATCAATGGCTACACCTTC. Translation gives CASTRPREINGYTF.

This clone has only a few counts. The chain links TRBV9 to TRBJ2-7; D may be TRBD2 (6 bases). Germline V gives CDR1 SGDLS, CDR2 YYNGEE. The germline V and J ends were trimmed by 3 bases and 0 bases, with 13 bases remaining between them. CDR3 length: 15 residues. CDR3 loop: CASSGGLSNSYEQYF. The CDR3 DNA reads TGTGCCAGCAGCGGGGGACTTTCAAACTCCTACGAGCAGTACTTC.

This chain uses TRBV6-5 with TRBJ1-6; 7 bases map to TRBD1. Per germline, CDR1 MNHEY and CDR2 SVGAGI. The V gene end was trimmed by 6 bases and the J gene end by 10 bases; junction bases not matched to a gene: 12. The CDR3 is made up of 15 amino acids. DNA for the CDR3: TGTGCCAGCAGCGAGTTAAGGGGGCCGGAATCACCCCTCCACTTT. Translation: CASSELRGPESPLHF.

This clone has just a few counts. The chain is built from TRBV27 and TRBJ1-3; D uncertain. The CDR3 spans 15 residues. V lost 0 bases and J lost 3, with 9 bases in between. Germline CDR1 is MNHEY and CDR2 is SMNVEV (reference sequence). CDR3 sequence reads: CASSLSAAVGNTIYF. In DNA, the CDR3 is TGTGCCAGCAGTTTATCAGCGGCTGTTGGAAACACCATATATTTT.

V and J are TRBV7-2 and TRBJ1-5, with D maybe TRBD1 (5 bases). Trimming removed 5 bases at V and 7 bases at J, with 12 bases between. Germline CDR1 is SGHTA and CDR2 is FQGNSA. There are 13 residues in the CDR3. Here the CDR3 reads CASSIQATQPQHF. Here the CDR3 DNA reads TGTGCCAGCAGCATACAGGCTACGCAGCCCCAGCATTTT.

This clone was recorded only once. V is TRBV3-1 (or the pseudogene TRBV3-2) and J is TRBJ1-6; D may be TRBD1 (5 bases). Germline CDR1 LGHDT, CDR2 YNNKEL (reference sequence). This CDR3 spans 14 amino acids. The ends were cut back, 3 bases at V and 6 bases at J, with 9 bases in the middle. The CDR3 nucleotides read TGTGCCAGCAGCCACGGCGGGGGTAATTCACCCCTCCACTTT. Translating it yields CASSHGGGNSPLHF.

This chain joins TRBV24-1 and TRBJ2-7; 11 bases line up with TRBD2. There are 15 residues in the CDR3. V dropped 4 bases and J dropped 2; count of bases not matched to a gene: 3. Looked up from germline, CDR1 is KGHDR and CDR2 is SFDVKD. CDR3 loop: CATSEGLAGTYEQYF. DNA for the CDR3: TGTGCCACCAGTGAAGGACTAGCGGGTACCTACGAGCAGTACTTC.

The chain combines TRBV11-2 with TRBJ1-2; D not certain. Germline-derived CDR1 and CDR2 are SGHAT and FQNNGV. Trimming stripped 1 base from V and 7 bases from J, with 13 bases between. The CDR3 loop spans 14 amino acids. The CDR3 DNA sequence: TGTGCCAGCAGCTTAGGCCGGGTTTTCTCTGGCTACACCTTC. Protein: CASSLGRVFSGYTF.

The chain couples TRBV28 to TRBJ1-1; D is ambiguous. The length of the CDR3 is 14 residues. Per the germline V gene, CDR1 is MDHEN and CDR2 is SYDVKM. The V and J ends lost 1 base and 2 bases respectively, with 8 bases between them. This chain's CDR3 is CASSLLQANTEAFF. CDR3 nucleotides: TGTGCCAGCAGTTTATTGCAGGCAAACACTGAAGCTTTCTTT.

This chain uses TRBV7-2 with TRBJ1-5, with D perhaps TRBD1 (5 bases). Germline-derived CDR1 and CDR2 are SGHTA and FQGNSA. Between the trimmed V and J ends, which lost 2 bases and 0 bases, there was a span of 14 bases. The length of the CDR3 is 17 residues. This chain's CDR3 is CASSLSLGGYSNQPQHF. In DNA, the CDR3 is TGTGCCAGCAGCTTAAGTCTCGGGGGATATAGCAATCAGCCCCAGCATTTT.

The V gene is TRBV5-1, the J gene TRBJ2-1; tentatively, D is TRBD1 (6 bases). Germline loops: CDR1 SGHRS, CDR2 YFSETQ. Trimming removed 0 bases from V and 6 bases from J, with 7 bases in between. This CDR3 has 13 residues. CDR3 in amino acids: CASSLDRANEQFF. CDR3 nucleotide sequence: TGCGCCAGCAGCTTGGACAGGGCCAATGAGCAGTTCTTC.

This chain joins TRBV6-5 and TRBJ1-5; D is undetermined. Germline lookup yields CDR1 MNHEY and CDR2 SVGAGI. The CDR3 length is 15 residues. Trimming stripped 6 bases from V and 0 bases from J, with 12 bases between. CDR3 amino acids: CASSTRLHSNQPQHF. CDR3 nucleotides: TGTGCCAGCAGCACGCGACTTCATAGCAATCAGCCCCAGCATTTT.

The chain combines TRBV28 with TRBJ2-7; no clear D. Germline-derived CDR1 and CDR2 are MDHEN and SYDVKM. The CDR3 contains 11 residues. V was clipped by 5 bases and J by 4 bases, with 6 bases between them. CDR3 amino acids: CASSLQYEQYF. In DNA, the CDR3 is TGTGCCAGCAGTCTCCAGTACGAGCAGTACTTC. The full variable domain, its missing parts supplied by reference TRBV28 and TRBJ2-7, is DVKVTQSSRYLVKRTGEKVFLECVQDMDHENMFWYRQDPGLGLRLIYFSYDVKMKEKGDIPEGYSVSREKKERFSLILESASTNQTSMYLCASSLQYEQYFGPGTRLTVT.

The V call is TRBV5-4, the J call TRBJ1-5, with unresolved D. CDR3 size: 14 residues. V gave up 1 base and J gave up 0 bases, with 5 bases separating them. From germline, CDR1 is SGHNT and CDR2 YYREEE (reference sequence). CDR3 in amino acids: CASSLTGSNQPQHF. The CDR3 nucleotides are TGTGCCAGCAGCTTGACGGGTAGCAATCAGCCCCAGCATTTT.

The V gene is TRBV11-3, the J gene TRBJ2-1; 12 nucleotides agree with TRBD1. The CDR3 extends over 20 amino acids. CDR1 is SGHNT and CDR2 is YENEEA in the germline V gene. V dropped 5 bases and J dropped 6; count of bases not matched to a gene: 20. CDR3 DNA sequence: TGTGCCAGCAGCCCGGGACAGGGGGCTTCAGCGGGCGCTACCAGCAATGAGCAGTTCTTC. Amino acids: CASSPGQGASAGATSNEQFF.

The V and J genes are TRBV4-3 and TRBJ2-2; 12 positions match TRBD2. This CDR3 comprises 17 residues. The ends lost 4 bases at V and 5 bases at J; junction bases unmatched: 8. Germline loops: CDR1 LGHNA, CDR2 YSLEER. In DNA form, the CDR3 reads TGCGCCAGCAGCCGCGGACTAGCGGGGACTGGGACCGGGGAGCTGTTTTTT. Translating it yields CASSRGLAGTGTGELFF.

This clone was seen more than once but under ten times. This chain links TRBV18 with TRBJ2-3, with D unresolved. Per germline, CDR1 KGHSH and CDR2 LQKENI. The CDR3 extends over 15 amino acids. Trimming shortened V by 0 bases and J by 0 bases, and 7 bases separated the two germline ends. CDR3 coding DNA: TGTGCCAGCTCACCACCCAGCGCAAGCACAGATACGCAGTATTTT. It encodes CASSPPSASTDTQYF.

The V gene is TRBV10-1, the J gene TRBJ2-3, with 8 bases fitting TRBD2. The J segment lost 5 bases and the V segment lost 7 bases, leaving 14 bases of the junction unmatched. The V gene's germline CDR1 is WNHNN and CDR2 SYGVQD (reference sequence). This CDR3 has 16 residues. The DNA for the CDR3 is TGCGCCAGCATCCCCTTAGGGACTAGGGCACAAGATACGCAGTATTTT. Its protein product is CASIPLGTRAQDTQYF.

This chain joins TRBV19 and TRBJ1-5, with D hard to call. Deletions cut 9 bases from V and 1 base from J, with 13 bases between. The CDR3 contains 14 residues. CDR1 and CDR2 (germline): LNHDA, SQIVND (reference sequence). The CDR3 DNA reads as TGTGCCAGCCGTCGGGGTCGGAGCAATCAGCCCCAGCATTTT. It translates to CASRRGRSNQPQHF. Complete variable domain (other parts from reference TRBV19 and TRBJ1-5): DGGITQSPKYLFRKEGQNVTLSCEQNLNHDAMYWYRQDPGQGLRLIYYSQIVNDFQKGDIAEGYSVSREKKESFPLTVTSAQKNPTAFYLCASRRGRSNQPQHFGDGTRLSIL.

This sequence joins TRBV18 and TRBJ2-5, with D unresolved. The V end lost 0 bases, the J end lost 0 bases, and 5 bases lay between the germline ends. The CDR3 is 14 residues long. The germline V gene encodes CDR1 KGHSH and CDR2 LQKENI. The CDR3: CASSPPNNQETQYF. As DNA, the CDR3 is TGTGCCAGCTCACCACCGAACAACCAAGAGACCCAGTACTTC.

J is TRBJ2-3 and V is TRBV19, with D perhaps TRBD2 (6 bases). Trimming removed 1 base at V and 2 bases at J, with 13 bases between. Germline loops: CDR1 LNHDA, CDR2 SQIVND (reference sequence). This CDR3 is built from 16 residues. CDR3 residues: CASSIGVGGPTDTQYF. The CDR3 DNA reads as TGTGCCAGTAGTATAGGGGTCGGAGGGCCCACAGATACGCAGTATTTT.

The genes are TRBV19 and TRBJ1-6, with 10 bases fitting TRBD1. The CDR3 is made up of 15 amino acids. Germline-derived CDR1 and CDR2 are LNHDA and SQIVND (reference sequence). V lost 5 bases to trimming and J lost 7 bases; unmatched junction nucleotides: 5. CDR3 protein: CASSGDRGLNSPLHF. The CDR3 DNA reads as TGTGCCAGTAGTGGGGACAGGGGTCTAAATTCACCCCTCCACTTT.